These T cell receptor beta chains were read from a single sample in a study of blood T cell repertoires in COVID-19. Clones were read by immunoSEQ multiplex PCR, and TCRdb kept only the in-frame ones, dropping some. The profile shows 180,000 or so clones, around 85% of them singletons. Sequencing was performed on peripheral blood. The origin of the receptors is a human donor with active or convalescent COVID-19. The donor label of this sample is uncertain. Each CDR3 is given with its conserved first and last residue. The D gene is left open where the match is weak. Size is omitted from some rows. Given values are once, few, many or a class for expanded clones.

>NA|TRBV6-5|TRBJ2-7|NA
TGTGCCAGTATCAGTCCTCGTTTCTACGAGCAGTACTTC
CASISPRFYEQYF
>NA|TRBV27|TRBJ2-5|TRBD1
TGTGCCAGCAGTTTTCAGGGGGACCAAGAGACCCAGTACTTC
CASSFQGDQETQYF
>once|TRBV4-1|TRBJ2-7|NA
TGCGCCAGCAGCCTTAAGGAGGGTTGGTACGAGCAGTACTTC
CASSLKEGWYEQYF
>NA|TRBV13|TRBJ1-1|TRBD1
TGTGCCAGCAGCTTAGAGGTCCTGGGACAGGGGGCTGAAGCTTTCTTT
CASSLEVLGQGAEAFF
>NA|TRBV28|TRBJ1-6|TRBD1
TGTGCCAGCAGGGCCCCGGCCGGGACAGGGGGCTCACCCCTCCACTTT
CASRAPAGTGGSPLHF
>NA|TRBV3-1/TRBV3-2|TRBJ2-1|NA
TGTGCCAGCAGCCAAGTCGTCTCTAGCGTTTACAATGAGCAGTTCTTC
CASSQVVSSVYNEQFF
>NA|TRBV7-9|TRBJ2-1|TRBD2
TGTGCCAGCAGCTTCACTAGCGGAGAAAATGAGCAGTTCTTC
CASSFTSGENEQFF
>once|TRBV30|TRBJ2-1|TRBD2
TGTGCCTGGAGTGGGGGACTAGCGACGAAGCAGTTCTTC
CAWSGGLATKQFF
>NA|TRBV5-1|TRBJ2-7|TRBD2
TGCGCCAGCAGCCCAGATGGACTAGCGGGGTACGAGCAGTACTTC
CASSPDGLAGYEQYF
>NA|TRBV6-5|TRBJ2-2|NA
TGTGCCAGCAGGACAGTTCTTACCCACACCGGGGAGCTGTTTTTT
CASRTVLTHTGELFF
>NA|TRBV7-2|TRBJ2-1|NA
TGTGCCAGCAGCTTAGACGGGGTGACCTACAATGAGCAGTTCTTC
CASSLDGVTYNEQFF
>NA|TRBV28|TRBJ2-6|TRBD1
TGTGCCAGCACCGTACAGGGGGCAACTTACTCTGGGGCCAACGTCCTGACTTTC
CASTVQGATYSGANVLTF
>NA|TRBV10-3|TRBJ1-1|TRBD1
TGTGCCATCAGTGATGAGACAGGGGCGAAGAACACTGAAGCTTTCTTT
CAISDETGAKNTEAFF
>NA|TRBV18|TRBJ2-2|NA
TGTGCCAGCTCACCCATCAAAGGGGAGCTGTTTTTT
CASSPIKGELFF
>NA|TRBV28|TRBJ2-3|TRBD2
TGTGCCAGCAGTGTCCTAGCGGGGGTCACAGATACGCAGTATTTT
CASSVLAGVTDTQYF
>few|TRBV7-7|TRBJ2-1|TRBD2
TGTGCTAGCACCCGTATCAGCGGGACCTACAATGAGCAGTTCTTC
CASTRISGTYNEQFF
>NA|TRBV24-1|TRBJ2-3|NA
TGTGCCACCAGTGATCAGGGACACGACCTTGGGGTGGATACGCAGTATTTT
CATSDQGHDLGVDTQYF
>NA|TRBV10-3|TRBJ2-5|TRBD2
TGTGCCATCAGTGAGAGGCAGGGAGGGGCCCAGTACTTC
CAISERQGGAQYF
>NA|TRBV3-1/TRBV3-2|TRBJ2-3|NA
TGTGCCAGCAGCCAAGTTTTTCGCGGGACCAGCACAGATACGCAGTATTTT
CASSQVFRGTSTDTQYF
>NA|TRBV3-1/TRBV3-2|TRBJ2-3|TRBD2
TGTGCCAGCAGCCACCGACTAGCGGGGGGCCATCTAATCACAGATACGCAGTATTTT
CASSHRLAGGHLITDTQYF
>NA|TRBV12-1|TRBJ2-3|NA
NA
CASSFGAGSTDTQYF
>NA|TRBV28|TRBJ1-2|NA
TGTGCCAGCAGTTTTGAGGATGGCTACACCTTC
CASSFEDGYTF
>NA|TRBV6-1|TRBJ2-3|NA
TGTGCCAGCAGTGAAAGGGCAGGGGCAGATACGCAGTATTTT
CASSERAGADTQYF
>NA|TRBV18|TRBJ1-2|TRBD1
TGTGCCAGCTCCCTGCCGGGACAGGGCTCCTATGGCTACACCTTC
CASSLPGQGSYGYTF
>NA|TRBV5-8|TRBJ2-5|TRBD2
TGTGCCAGCAGGCCCGCTAGCGGACAAGAGACCCAGTACTTC
CASRPASGQETQYF
>NA|TRBV7-2|TRBJ2-5|NA
TGTGCCAGCAGCTTAGCCTTCCAAGAGACCCAGTACTTC
CASSLAFQETQYF
>NA|TRBV30|TRBJ2-7|NA
TGTGCCTGGAGTGGAGGGGGGGTGGCATACGAGCAGTACTTC
CAWSGGGVAYEQYF
>NA|TRBV7-7|TRBJ2-3|NA
TGTGCTAGCAGCTCAGGCATAACGCAGTATTTT
CASSSGITQYF
>NA|TRBV4-1|TRBJ1-4|NA
TGCGCCAGCAGCGAGGCGGAGGGTGCACGAGAAAAACTGTTTTTT
CASSEAEGAREKLFF
>few|TRBV9|TRBJ2-2|TRBD2
TGTGCCAGCAGCGAGGGACTAGCGGGAATTAACACCGGGGAGCTGTTTTTT
CASSEGLAGINTGELFF
>NA|TRBV5-1|TRBJ2-2|NA
TGCGCCAGCAGCTTGTCTCCAGGAAACACCGGGGAGCTGTTTTTT
CASSLSPGNTGELFF
>NA|TRBV2|TRBJ1-2|NA
TGTGCCAGCAGTGGAGAGAAGAACTATGGCTACACCTTC
CASSGEKNYGYTF
>NA|TRBV2|TRBJ2-4|TRBD2
TGTGCCAGCGCGGGGGATTCCAAAAACATTCAGTACTTC
CASAGDSKNIQYF
>NA|TRBV29-1|TRBJ1-4|TRBD1
TGCAGCGTTGCCGGACAGGGCCTAAATGAAAAACTGTTTTTT
CSVAGQGLNEKLFF
>NA|TRBV30|TRBJ1-6|NA
TGTGCCTGGAGTGTACAAGTGAATTCACCCCTCCACTTT
CAWSVQVNSPLHF
>NA|TRBV6-7|TRBJ2-7|TRBD1
TGTGCCAGCCTAATTACGCCCAAGGGGGCGCGAGAGCAGTACTTC
CASLITPKGAREQYF
>NA|TRBV27|TRBJ1-5|NA
TGTGCCAGCAGGAAGCAGGGGAGCAATCAGCCCCAGCATTTT
CASRKQGSNQPQHF